These T cell receptor beta chains were read from a single sample in a study of OX40 agonist ivuxolimab in advanced cancers. Profiled with immunoSEQ multiplex PCR; TCRdb holds only in-frame clones, not every one. The repertoire holds tens of thousands of clones, with 87% as singletons. Sequenced here: CD4+ or CD8+ T cells sorted from blood, sampled in a trial of the OX40 agonist ivuxolimab. These receptors were obtained from an adult with an advanced solid tumor such as melanoma, head and neck, liver or kidney cancer. CDR3s include the opening cysteine and the closing phenylalanine or tryptophan. The D gene is left open where the match is weak. Not all rows give a size; the values are once, few, many and, for expanded clones, a class.

-,TRBJ1-5,-,TRBV6-6,CASSAEGTTHF,TGTGCCAGCAGTGCCGAGGGGACAACGCATTTT
-,TRBJ2-1,-,TRBV30,CAWAPRHTGYNEQFF,TGTGCCTGGGCCCCTAGACACACGGGCTACAATGAGCAGTTCTTC
-,TRBJ1-2,TRBD1,TRBV5-1,CASSLGPATGNYGYTF,TGCGCCAGCAGCTTGGGACCCGCGACAGGGAACTATGGCTACACCTTC
-,TRBJ2-7,-,TRBV7-9,CASSFGRYEQYF,TGTGCCAGCAGTTTCGGACGGTACGAGCAGTACTTC
-,TRBJ2-7,-,TRBV4-1,CASSPSGSGAYEQYF,TGCGCCAGCAGCCCATCAGGGAGTGGGGCCTACGAGCAGTACTTC
-,TRBJ2-1,TRBD1,TRBV11-2,CASSVGTGIYEQFF,TGTGCCAGCAGCGTTGGGACAGGGATCTATGAGCAGTTCTTC
-,TRBJ2-7,TRBD1,TRBV6-1,CASWGWDRDYEQYF,TGTGCCAGCTGGGGGTGGGACAGAGACTACGAGCAGTACTTC
-,TRBJ2-5,TRBD2,TRBV4-1,CASSQEGGAQETQYF,TGCGCCAGCAGCCAAGAGGGAGGGGCCCAAGAGACCCAGTACTTC
-,TRBJ1-1,TRBD1,TRBV27,CASSLGTGGRTEAFF,TGTGCCAGCAGTTTAGGAACAGGGGGCAGGACTGAAGCTTTCTTT
-,TRBJ2-7,TRBD1,TRBV19,CASSGTGIVEQYF,TGTGCCAGTAGTGGGACAGGGATCGTCGAGCAGTACTTC
-,TRBJ1-6,TRBD1,TRBV18,CASSPWTGGVSPLHF,TGTGCCAGCTCACCGTGGACAGGGGGCGTTTCACCCCTCCACTTT
once,TRBJ1-5,-,TRBV5-6,CASSLGNQPQHF,TGTGCCAGCAGCTTGGGCAATCAGCCCCAGCATTTT
-,TRBJ1-2,TRBD1,TRBV4-1,CASSQDTGQGNGYTF,TGCGCCAGCAGCCAAGATACAGGACAGGGGAATGGCTACACCTTC
-,TRBJ2-2,-,TRBV5-6,CASSLVLNTGELFF,TGTGCCAGCAGCTTGGTCCTCAACACCGGGGAGCTGTTTTTT
-,TRBJ2-3,-,TRBV18,CASSPPLGLDSTDTQYF,TGTGCCAGCTCACCACCTCTGGGGTTGGATAGCACAGATACGCAGTATTTT
-,TRBJ2-5,-,TRBV6-5,CASRWTEVGTQYF,TGTGCCAGCAGGTGGACAGAGGTGGGGACCCAGTACTTC
-,TRBJ2-4,-,TRBV5-1,CASSLDRTASIQYF,TGCGCCAGCAGCCTGGATCGGACAGCGTCTATTCAGTACTTC
-,TRBJ2-5,TRBD2,TRBV5-1,CASSFGLAFEETQYF,TGCGCCAGCAGCTTCGGACTAGCATTTGAAGAGACCCAGTACTTC
once,TRBJ1-2,-,TRBV5-6,CASSPTSVYGYTF,TGTGCCAGCAGCCCGACTTCCGTTTATGGCTACACCTTC
-,TRBJ1-6,-,TRBV30,CAWSRGFSSYNSPLHF,TGTGCCTGGAGTAGGGGCTTTAGCTCCTATAATTCACCCCTCCACTTT
-,TRBJ1-2,-,TRBV2,CASSEGQAYGYTF,TGTGCCAGCAGTGAAGGGCAGGCATATGGCTACACCTTC
few,TRBJ1-2,-,TRBV14,CASSPTRGYTF,TGTGCCAGCAGCCCGACTCGGGGCTACACCTTC
-,TRBJ1-1,-,TRBV19,CASSFLALNTEAFF,TGTGCCAGTAGTTTCCTGGCCTTGAACACTGAAGCTTTCTTT
-,TRBJ1-1,-,TRBV27,CASRVGTVDMNTEAFF,TGTGCCAGCAGGGTAGGGACTGTAGACATGAACACTGAAGCTTTCTTT
-,TRBJ1-2,-,TRBV6-5,CASSLGGGDGYTF,TGTGCCAGCAGCCTCGGAGGTGGGGATGGCTACACCTTC
-,TRBJ2-1,-,TRBV19,CASTPRLGWGARVNEQFF,TGTGCCAGTACCCCACGGTTGGGGTGGGGGGCTCGCGTCAATGAGCAGTTCTTC
-,TRBJ2-5,-,TRBV2,CASSAGPSNQETQYF,TGTGCCAGCAGCGCTGGACCGAGTAACCAAGAGACCCAGTACTTC
-,TRBJ1-1,-,TRBV19,CASSLPTDMNTEAFF,TGTGCCAGTAGTCTCCCGACAGACATGAACACTGAAGCTTTCTTT